The clone carrying this T cell receptor (beta chain) has just a few counts. These data are taken from a study of spatial heterogeneity in lung cancer. TCRdb processed the 5' RACE reads anew with MiXCR; each CDR3 protein has one entry. The profile shows approximately 52,000 distinct CDR3 sequences, approximately 7% of them singletons. Time point specified: sample taken at primary tumor resection. Sequencing was performed on whole RNA extracted from tumor and nontumor lung tissue, or from frozen PBMC, and the material was left unsorted. The CDR3 contains 17 residues. Trimming removed 2 bases at V and 0 bases at J, with 17 bases between. Germline CDR1 SGDLS, CDR2 YYNGEE.

The J gene is TRBJ1-2, the V gene TRBV9, with D uncertain. Sequenced material: PBMCs, taken at surgery. The receptor comes from a female donor with early-stage non-small cell lung cancer. This chain's CDR3 is CASSVSPRPHSNYGYTF. The CDR3 nucleotides are TGTGCCAGCAGCGTTAGTCCAAGGCCCCACTCTAACTATGGCTACACCTTC.